The 17 T cell receptor beta chains reported below all come from one sample, sequenced in a study of human T cells and chemical hapten exposure. TCRdb itself ran the RACE reads through MiXCR, one entry per CDR3 protein. The data contain some 200,000 distinct CDR3 sequences, 20% to 25% of them singletons. Time point here: patch test 1, 2 weeks after DPC sensitization. Stated treatment: therapeutic diphenylcyclopropenone sensitization with weekly scalp DPC. Sequenced here: whole blood, sampled in connection with sensitization to the hapten diphenylcyclopropenone (DPC). These receptors came from a woman aged 50 to 65 with alopecia areata. Some clones in this sample may be carry-over from other donors' samples.

The chain combines TRBV7-2 with TRBJ2-5; 8 bases map to TRBD2. The germline V gene has CDR1 SGHTA and CDR2 FQGNSA. The CDR3 runs 15 residues. J was trimmed by 6 bases and V by 4 bases; bases with no gene match: 10. In DNA, the CDR3 is TGTGCCAGCAGCTACGCGCGGGCTAGCGGGCAGACCCAGTACTTC. Translating gives CASSYARASGQTQYF. Based on the CDR3 plus reference TRBV7-2 and TRBJ2-5, the full variable domain is GAGVSQSPSNKVTEKGKDVELRCDPISGHTALYWYRQSLGQGLEFLIYFQGNSAPDKSGLPSDRFSAERTGGSVSTLTIQRTQQEDSAVYLCASSYARASGQTQYFGPGTRLLVL.

This rearrangement joins TRBV20-1 to TRBJ2-4, with 11 bases fitting TRBD2. The V gene end was trimmed by 3 bases and the J gene end by 0 bases; junction bases not matched to a gene: 10. CDR3 length: 18 amino acids. Germline V gene sequence: CDR1 DFQATT, CDR2 SNEGSKA (reference sequence). The DNA for the CDR3 is TGCAGTGCTAGTGGTTTAGCGGGAGGGACCCTAGCCAAAAACATTCAGTACTTC. The encoded protein is CSASGLAGGTLAKNIQYF.

The chain joins TRBV5-1 to TRBJ1-5; no clear D. V was clipped by 0 bases and J by 6 bases, with 10 bases between them. The CDR3 consists of 14 residues. Germline V lookup: CDR1 SGHRS, CDR2 YFSETQ. CDR3 in DNA: TGCGCCAGCAGCTTGGTGGGGTTGGGTCAGCCCCAGCATTTT. This translates into CASSLVGLGQPQHF.

V and J are TRBV25-1 and TRBJ2-5; no definite D call. V was cut by 7 bases and J by 5 bases, with 17 bases left in between. Germline V gene lookup returns CDR1 MGHDK and CDR2 SYGVNS. The CDR3 is 14 residues long. CDR3 sequence reads: CASTRPGGRETQYF. The CDR3 DNA follows: TGTGCCAGCACTCGTCCCGGTGGACGGGAGACCCAGTACTTC.

The rearrangement uses TRBV25-1 and TRBJ1-1; a weak D match, TRBD1 (6 bases). The CDR3 consists of 12 residues. Between the trimmed V and J ends, which lost 8 bases and 6 bases, there was a span of 13 bases. Germline loops: CDR1 MGHDK, CDR2 SYGVNS. The CDR3 is CASSRGGSEAFF. The CDR3 DNA is TGTGCCAGCTCAAGGGGGGGTTCTGAAGCTTTCTTT.

The chain carries TRBV6-2 or TRBV6-3 and TRBJ1-1; weak D call: TRBD1 (6 bases). The CDR3 loop spans 14 amino acids. Trimming removed 6 bases from V and 5 bases from J, with 16 bases in between. Germline V gene sequence: CDR1 MNHEY, CDR2 SVGEGT. The CDR3 nucleotides read TGTGCCAGCAGAATAATAAGGACAGCAACTGAAGCTTTCTTT. It is translated as CASRIIRTATEAFF.

This clonotype turned up a few times. V and J are TRBV18 and TRBJ1-2, with 8 nucleotides matching TRBD1. With 3 bases clipped from V and 2 bases from J, the junction kept 5 bases outside the gene matches. Germline V gene sequence: CDR1 KGHSH, CDR2 LQKENI. This CDR3 region has 15 residues. This CDR3 reads CASSPDRVQNYGYTF. Here the CDR3 DNA reads TGTGCCAGCTCACCGGACAGGGTCCAAAACTATGGCTACACCTTC.

V and J are TRBV9 and TRBJ2-4, with D maybe TRBD2 (5 bases). V was clipped by 0 bases and J by 6 bases, with 7 bases between them. CDR3 length: 13 amino acids. Germline CDR1 SGDLS, CDR2 YYNGEE. DNA for the CDR3: TGTGCCAGCAGCGTAGCTACTAGAAACATTCAGTACTTC. This translates into CASSVATRNIQYF.

A few counts support this clonotype. The chain recombines TRBV7-9 with TRBJ1-1; D is unresolved. The CDR3 length is 12 residues. Germline values: CDR1 SEHNR, CDR2 FQNEAQ (reference sequence). The germline V and J ends were trimmed by 8 bases and 9 bases, with 16 bases remaining between them. The CDR3 region is CASLREGPQAFF. As DNA, the CDR3 is TGTGCCAGCCTGAGGGAAGGACCCCAAGCTTTCTTT.

The rearrangement joins TRBV6-5 to TRBJ2-7; D is unclear. Germline assignment: CDR1 MNHEY and CDR2 SVGAGI. Trimming took 0 bases from V and 4 from J, leaving 10 bases between them. The length of the CDR3 is 14 residues. The CDR3 DNA follows: TGTGCCAGCAGTTACTCGCACAGATTTTACGAGCAGTACTTC. This gives the protein CASSYSHRFYEQYF.

This chain uses TRBV5-1 with TRBJ1-3; D remains unclear. CDR1 and CDR2 (germline): SGHRS, YFSETQ. Trimming cost V 4 bases and J 0 bases, with 8 bases left between them. The CDR3 is 14 residues long. CDR3 residues: CASSRTSSGNTIYF. CDR3 in DNA: TGCGCCAGCAGCAGAACAAGCTCTGGAAACACCATATATTTT.

The CDR3 DNA sequence: TGCAGTGCCGCCTCAGGGATGAACACTGAAGCTTTCTTT. Translating it yields CSAASGMNTEAFF. This chain links TRBV20-1 with TRBJ1-1, with D possibly TRBD1 on 5 matching bases. Trimming pared 6 bases from V and 0 bases from J, leaving 11 bases between. Germline V gene sequence: CDR1 DFQATT, CDR2 SNEGSKA (reference sequence). This CDR3 comprises 13 residues.

The genes are TRBV12-3 or TRBV12-4 and TRBJ2-5; D is unclear. This CDR3 has 13 residues. Trimming cost V 2 bases and J 5 bases, with 9 bases left between them. CDR3: CASSLHPGETQYF. For the CDR3, the DNA is TGTGCCAGCAGTTTACACCCCGGGGAGACCCAGTACTTC.

The chain links TRBV4-2 to TRBJ2-2; possibly TRBD1 for D (6 bases). Deletions cut 3 bases from V and 0 bases from J, with 11 bases between. Germline CDR1 LGHNA, CDR2 YNFKEQ. The CDR3 totals 16 residues. The CDR3 sequence: CASSQPGTTNTGELFF. DNA of the CDR3: TGTGCCAGCAGCCAGCCCGGGACAACGAACACCGGGGAGCTGTTTTTT.

The chain employs TRBV6-2 or TRBV6-3 and TRBJ2-4; either TRBD1 or TRBD2 may supply D (5 bases each). The length of the CDR3 is 13 residues. The germline V gene encodes CDR1 MNHEY and CDR2 SVGEGT. The V gene lost 3 bases and the J gene lost 15 bases, with 18 bases spanning the gap. DNA for the CDR3: TGTGCCAGCAGTTATGGCCTAGGGACGTCCTCGTACTTC. Protein: CASSYGLGTSSYF.

A few counts support this clonotype. CDR3: CASSQDSLYGYTF. The DNA of the CDR3 is TGTGCCAGCAGTCAAGACAGCCTCTATGGCTACACCTTC. V and J are TRBV6-2 or TRBV6-3 and TRBJ1-2; D is possibly TRBD1 (5 bases). Looked up from germline, CDR1 is MNHEY and CDR2 is SVGEGT. V shed 5 bases and J shed 4 bases, with 11 bases lying between them. The length of the CDR3 is 13 residues.

V gene TRBV20-1 combines with J gene TRBJ2-3, with TRBD2 identical over 9 bases. V dropped 3 bases and J dropped 6; count of bases not matched to a gene: 10. The germline gives CDR1 DFQATT, CDR2 SNEGSKA (reference sequence). This CDR3 is 15 amino acids long. CDR3 coding DNA: TGCAGTGCTAGGTCGCGACTAGCGGCCAGCGATACGCAGTATTTT. Its translation is CSARSRLAASDTQYF.